This T cell receptor beta chain is from a study of blood T cells in healthy people across ages. Using a J-beta primer mix together with a sample-barcoded 5' primer, a second PCR was run for roughly 6 to 11 cycles. With 12 random nucleotides, a template-switch adaptor tagged each individual cDNA molecule. TCRdb fed the 5' RACE reads into MiXCR, producing one record per CDR3 protein. The sample lists over 950,000 distinct CDR3 sequences, 51% occurring once. Healthy Caucasians from Russia aged about 6 to 95 served as donors. CDR3 length: 16 residues. V gave up 5 bases and J gave up 0 bases, with 15 bases separating them. In its sample, this clonotype was seen once.

This TCR was sampled from a woman aged 55-69 years in good health. V is TRBV12-3 or TRBV12-4 and J is TRBJ2-3; no firm D call. The sample consisted of blood. DNA of the CDR3: TGTGCCAGCAGTCCCCGGGCCAAATCTAGCACAGATACGCAGTATTTT. It encodes CASSPRAKSSTDTQYF.